Detailed here is one TCR beta chain. This sample's time point: patch test 1, 2 weeks after DPC sensitization. The treatment is: therapeutic diphenylcyclopropenone sensitization with weekly scalp DPC. This sample was taken from a study of human T cells and chemical hapten exposure. Each CDR3 protein gets one entry after TCRdb re-called the RACE reads with MiXCR. Of 80,000 or so distinct CDR3 sequences in the sample, roughly 10% are singletons; the top ten hold about 4.2%. The CDR3 length is 14 residues. Germline loops: CDR1 SGHRS, CDR2 YFSETQ. The V end lost 7 bases, the J end lost 11 bases, and 22 bases lay between the germline ends.

Source: whole blood, taken in connection with sensitization to the hapten diphenylcyclopropenone (DPC). This chain joins TRBV5-1 and TRBJ1-5, with a weak D call TRBD1 (5 bases). The receptor was isolated from a woman in her fifties or sixties with alopecia areata. Some clones in this sample may be carry-over from other donors' samples. CDR3 DNA sequence: TGCGCCAGCGCCCGAGAGGGACCCCACGGGGCCCAGCATTTT. This encodes CASAREGPHGAQHF.